These 20 T cell receptor beta chains came from one sample sequenced in a study of T cell changes during pregnancy in multiple sclerosis. The method was immunoSEQ multiplex PCR; TCRdb's version includes in-frame clones alone and lacks a portion of them. This repertoire shows 25,000 to 35,000 clones, roughly nine tenths found once; its top ten account for roughly a tenth. This sample comprised CD8+ T cells from peripheral blood mononuclear cells, obtained in the second trimester of pregnancy. The receptor set was obtained from a female donor with multiple sclerosis, enrolled in a pregnancy study.

The chain joins TRBV7-2 to TRBJ2-3, with D possibly matching TRBD2 (6 bases). CDR1 is SGHTA, CDR2 FQGNSA, per germline. The CDR3 length is 14 residues. The germline V and J ends were trimmed by 5 bases and 5 bases, with 14 bases remaining between them. CDR3 residues: CASSELGGGDTQYF. The CDR3 DNA reads as TGTGCCAGCAGCGAGCTCGGGGGAGGAGATACGCAGTATTTT. Full variable domain (outside the CDR3, taken from reference TRBV7-2 and TRBJ2-3): GAGVSQSPSNKVTEKGKDVELRCDPISGHTALYWYRQSLGQGLEFLIYFQGNSAPDKSGLPSDRFSAERTGGSVSTLTIQRTQQEDSAVYLCASSELGGGDTQYFGPGTRLTVL.

The rearrangement joins TRBV27 to TRBJ2-1, with TRBD1 matching 9 bases. Germline CDR1 is MNHEY and CDR2 is SMNVEV (reference sequence). With V trimmed by 10 bases and J by 6 bases, 4 bases remained unmatched. The CDR3 covers 12 residues. CDR3: CATSQGANEQFF. The CDR3 nucleotides read TGTGCCACCTCACAGGGGGCCAATGAGCAGTTCTTC.

This clone was seen once. This sequence joins TRBV2 and TRBJ2-5, with 8 bases identical to TRBD1. CDR3 length equals 15 residues. Germline CDR1 and CDR2: SNHLY and FYNNEI. V gave up 6 bases and J gave up 9 bases; unmatched junction bases: 15. CDR3 loop: CASRRVGTGLEPQYF. CDR3 DNA sequence: TGTGCCAGCAGGAGGGTAGGGACAGGACTTGAGCCCCAGTACTTC.

The chain links TRBV2 to TRBJ2-1; 11 bases align to TRBD2. V lost 4 bases and J lost 7; bases outside the gene matches: 6. The CDR3 runs to 15 residues. Germline assignment: CDR1 SNHLY and CDR2 FYNNEI. In DNA, the CDR3 is TGTGCCAGCAGTGTAGGTAGCGGGGGGGGAAATGAGCAGTTCTTC. The encoded protein is CASSVGSGGGNEQFF.

The chain uses TRBV18 and TRBJ1-5, with D hard to call. V lost 2 bases and J 5 bases, leaving 13 bases between the germline ends. This CDR3 has 15 residues. Germline V gene sequence: CDR1 KGHSH, CDR2 LQKENI. The CDR3 loop is CASSPGQEGHQPQHF. CDR3 DNA: TGTGCCAGCTCACCAGGGCAGGAGGGTCATCAGCCCCAGCATTTT.

This chain uses TRBV28 with TRBJ2-1; unclear D gene. Per the germline V gene, CDR1 is MDHEN and CDR2 is SYDVKM. There are 13 residues in the CDR3. Trimming removed 1 base from V and 10 bases from J, with 11 bases in between. This CDR3 is CASSLSLRNEQFF. As DNA, the CDR3 is TGTGCCAGCAGTTTATCCTTGCGGAACGAGCAGTTCTTC.

This chain uses TRBV7-9 with TRBJ2-3; 8 nucleotides agree with TRBD2. CDR3 length: 18 residues. Germline V gives CDR1 SEHNR, CDR2 FQNEAQ (reference sequence). The V segment lost 0 bases and the J segment 3 bases; nucleotides outside the gene matches: 11. The CDR3 reads CASSLAKSGGGLTDTQYF. The CDR3, as DNA: TGTGCCAGCAGCTTAGCGAAGTCGGGGGGGGGCTTGACAGATACGCAGTATTTT.

This clone is a singleton in its sample. The chain joins TRBV5-1 to TRBJ1-2; tentatively, D is TRBD1 (5 bases). Germline V CDR1 and CDR2: SGHRS, YFSETQ. The length of the CDR3 is 18 residues. V lost 0 bases and J lost 7, with 25 bases in between. This CDR3 reads CASSLDLSGGGGSVGYTF. DNA of the CDR3: TGCGCCAGCAGCTTGGATTTGTCGGGGGGTGGAGGATCGGTTGGCTACACCTTC.

This CDR3 is CASTSRQRGVMNTEAFF. Written as DNA, the CDR3 is TGTGCCAGCACCTCCCGCCAACGGGGGGTAATGAACACTGAAGCTTTCTTT. The rearrangement joins TRBV27 to TRBJ1-1; D is perhaps TRBD1 (5 bases). The germline V and J ends were trimmed by 7 bases and 0 bases, with 21 bases remaining between them. CDR3 size: 17 residues. CDR1 is MNHEY, CDR2 SMNVEV, per germline (reference sequence).

The chain couples TRBV15 to TRBJ2-3, with 10 bases fitting TRBD2. Germline assignment: CDR1 LNHNV and CDR2 YYDKDF (reference sequence). V lost 0 bases, J lost 0 bases, and 0 bases stayed unmatched. There are 16 residues in the CDR3. In nucleotides, the CDR3 is TGTGCCACCAGCAGAGAACTAGCGGGAAGCACAGATACGCAGTATTTT. Residues: CATSRELAGSTDTQYF.

The chain links TRBV2 to TRBJ2-1; D gene uncertain. V gave up 5 bases and J gave up 1 base, with 9 bases separating them. Germline values: CDR1 SNHLY, CDR2 FYNNEI. There are 14 residues in the CDR3. In DNA, the CDR3 is TGTGCCAGCAGTCGAGCGCTATCCTACAATGAGCAGTTCTTC. It encodes CASSRALSYNEQFF.

The chain is built from TRBV5-4 and TRBJ2-7; perhaps TRBD1 as D (5 bases). The germline V gene encodes CDR1 SGHNT and CDR2 YYREEE (reference sequence). The V and J ends lost 4 bases and 0 bases respectively, with 11 bases between them. This CDR3 region has 14 residues. CDR3 amino acids: CASSLTESSYEQYF. The CDR3 coding sequence is TGTGCCAGCAGCCTGACAGAAAGCTCCTACGAGCAGTACTTC.

On this clone itself: A read error may produce the germline difference seen at one junction end. The V call is TRBV2, the J call TRBJ1-4; TRBD1 matches 8 bases. This CDR3 has 13 amino acids. Germline CDR1 SNHLY, CDR2 FYNNEI. The CDR3 is CAGRGPTNEKLFF. Written as DNA, the CDR3 is TGTGCCGGCAGGGGGCCTACTAATGAAAAACTGTTTTTT.

V and J are TRBV9 and TRBJ2-3, with TRBD2 matching 8 bases. CDR3 length equals 15 residues. CDR1 is SGDLS, CDR2 YYNGEE, per germline. V was pared by 2 bases and J by 3 bases, with 5 bases of the junction left unmatched. CDR3 coding DNA: TGTGCCAGCAGCGTGGCCGGGGGGGAGACAGATACGCAGTATTTT. This translates into CASSVAGGETDTQYF.

The gene calls are TRBV27 and TRBJ2-7; D is perhaps TRBD1 (6 bases). CDR1 is MNHEY and CDR2 is SMNVEV in the germline V gene (reference sequence). Trimming cost V 4 bases and J 3 bases, with 10 bases left between them. The CDR3 is made up of 13 amino acids. The CDR3 coding sequence is TGTGCCAGCAGTTGGTACAGGGACTACGAGCAGTACTTC. Its protein is CASSWYRDYEQYF.

The table lists this clone with a count of one. This rearrangement joins TRBV10-1 to TRBJ2-1; TRBD2 matches 7 bases. Germline V lookup: CDR1 WNHNN, CDR2 SYGVQD (reference sequence). The CDR3 loop spans 14 amino acids. V lost 3 bases and J lost 9; bases outside the gene matches: 8. The CDR3 here is CASSDPGLGGEQFF. The CDR3, as DNA: TGCGCCAGCAGTGATCCCGGACTAGGTGGTGAGCAGTTCTTC.

The V call is TRBV6-5, the J call TRBJ2-2; 8 bases are shared with TRBD1. The V gene's germline CDR1 is MNHEY and CDR2 SVGAGI. The length of the CDR3 is 14 residues. The trim removed 2 bases at V and 4 bases at J, leaving 0 bases unmatched. In DNA, the CDR3 is TGTGCCAGCAGTTACACAGGGGGCACCGGGGAGCTGTTTTTT. Protein: CASSYTGGTGELFF.

V and J are TRBV7-8 and TRBJ2-7; 8 bases fit TRBD2. V shed 4 bases and J 1 base; nucleotides not matched to a gene: 3. CDR1 is SGHVS, CDR2 FQNEAQ, per germline. The CDR3 consists of 14 residues. The CDR3 sequence: CASSSSGSSYEQYF. CDR3 in DNA: TGTGCCAGCAGCTCGAGCGGGAGTTCCTACGAGCAGTACTTC. The variable domain in full, completed from reference TRBV7-8 and TRBJ2-7, reads GAGVSQSPRYKVAKRGQDVALRCDPISGHVSLFWYQQALGQGPEFLTYFQNEAQLDKSGLPSDRFFAERPEGSVSTLKIQRTQQEDSAVYLCASSSSGSSYEQYFGPGTRLTVT.

The V gene is TRBV27, the J gene TRBJ1-1; 10 bases agree with TRBD1. Germline CDR1 reads MNHEY; CDR2 reads SMNVEV (reference sequence). V was pared by 5 bases and J by 2 bases, with 11 bases of the junction left unmatched. The CDR3 contains 17 residues. The CDR3 DNA reads as TGTGCCAGCAGTCCTCGACAGGGGGCGCGATTTAACACTGAAGCTTTCTTT. The encoded protein is CASSPRQGARFNTEAFF.

This chain links TRBV2 with TRBJ2-3; 9 positions agree with TRBD2. This CDR3 has 15 amino acids. The J segment lost 4 bases and the V segment lost 3 bases, leaving 5 bases of the junction unmatched. Looked up from germline, CDR1 is SNHLY and CDR2 is FYNNEI. CDR3 nucleotide sequence: TGTGCCAGCAGTGACGGCGGGGGGGCGGCAGATACGCAGTATTTT. It translates to CASSDGGGAADTQYF.